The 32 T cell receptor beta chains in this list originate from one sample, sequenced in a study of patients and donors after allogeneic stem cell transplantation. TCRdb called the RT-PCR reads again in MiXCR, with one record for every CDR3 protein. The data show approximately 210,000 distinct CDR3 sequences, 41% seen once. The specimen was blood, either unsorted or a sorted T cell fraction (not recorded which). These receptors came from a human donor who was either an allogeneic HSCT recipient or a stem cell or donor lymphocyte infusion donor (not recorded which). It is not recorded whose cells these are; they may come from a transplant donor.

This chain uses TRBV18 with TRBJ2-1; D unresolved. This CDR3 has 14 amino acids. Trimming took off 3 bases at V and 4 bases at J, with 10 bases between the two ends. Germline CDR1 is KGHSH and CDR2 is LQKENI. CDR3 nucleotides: TGTGCCAGCTCACCCCCAGGCTTTTACAATGAGCAGTTCTTC. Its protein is CASSPPGFYNEQFF.

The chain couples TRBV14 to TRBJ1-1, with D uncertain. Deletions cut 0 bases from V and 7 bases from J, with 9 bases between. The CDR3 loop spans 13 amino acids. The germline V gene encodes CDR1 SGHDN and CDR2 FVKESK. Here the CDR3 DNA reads TGTGCCAGCAGCCAAGATGTGGGAGATGAAGCTTTCTTT. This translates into CASSQDVGDEAFF.

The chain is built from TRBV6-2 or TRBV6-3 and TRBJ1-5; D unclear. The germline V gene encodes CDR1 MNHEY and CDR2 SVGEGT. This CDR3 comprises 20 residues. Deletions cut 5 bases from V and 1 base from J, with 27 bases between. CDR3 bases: TGTGCCAGCAGTCTCTCCCGGGCTCCCGGTACCCCCCCCAGCAATCAGCCCCAGCATTTT. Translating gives CASSLSRAPGTPPSNQPQHF.

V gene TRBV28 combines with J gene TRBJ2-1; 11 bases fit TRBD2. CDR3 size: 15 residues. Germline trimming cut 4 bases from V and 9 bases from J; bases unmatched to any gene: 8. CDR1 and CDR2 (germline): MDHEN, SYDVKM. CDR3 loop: CASSSPGLAASEQFF. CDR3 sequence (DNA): TGTGCCAGCAGTTCTCCGGGACTAGCGGCCAGTGAGCAGTTCTTC.

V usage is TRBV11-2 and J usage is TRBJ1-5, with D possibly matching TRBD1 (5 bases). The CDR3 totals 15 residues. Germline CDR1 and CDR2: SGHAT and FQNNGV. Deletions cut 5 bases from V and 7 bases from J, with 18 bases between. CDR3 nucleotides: TGTGCCAGCAGCCCTTCCCTGGAGAGGGGCCAGCCCCAGCATTTT. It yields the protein CASSPSLERGQPQHF.

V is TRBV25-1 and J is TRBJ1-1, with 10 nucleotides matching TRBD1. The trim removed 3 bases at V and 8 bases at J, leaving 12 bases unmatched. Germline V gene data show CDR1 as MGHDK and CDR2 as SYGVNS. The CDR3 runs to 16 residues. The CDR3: CASSERTGGFFMEAFF. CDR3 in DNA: TGTGCCAGCAGTGAGAGGACAGGGGGTTTCTTTATGGAAGCTTTCTTT.

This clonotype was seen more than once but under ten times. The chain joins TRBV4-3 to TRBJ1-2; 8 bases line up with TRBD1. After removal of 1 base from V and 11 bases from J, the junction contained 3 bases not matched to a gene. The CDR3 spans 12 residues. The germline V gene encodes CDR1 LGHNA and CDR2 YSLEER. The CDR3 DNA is TGCGCCAGCAGCCAAGGGACAGGGCAATACACCTTC. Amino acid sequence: CASSQGTGQYTF.

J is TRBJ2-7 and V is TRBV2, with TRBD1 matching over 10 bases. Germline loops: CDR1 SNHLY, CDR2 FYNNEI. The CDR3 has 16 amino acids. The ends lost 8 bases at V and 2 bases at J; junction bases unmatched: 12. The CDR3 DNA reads TGTGCCAGCTTGGACAGGGGGAAAGTGACTACCTACGAGCAGTACTTC. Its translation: CASLDRGKVTTYEQYF.

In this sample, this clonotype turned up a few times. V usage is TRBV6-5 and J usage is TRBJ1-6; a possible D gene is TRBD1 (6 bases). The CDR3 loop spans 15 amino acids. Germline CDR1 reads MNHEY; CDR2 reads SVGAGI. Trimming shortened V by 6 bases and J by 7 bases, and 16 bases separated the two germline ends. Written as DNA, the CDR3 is TGTGCCAGCAGATTCCTTGGGACACGGAATTCACCCCTCCACTTT. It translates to CASRFLGTRNSPLHF.

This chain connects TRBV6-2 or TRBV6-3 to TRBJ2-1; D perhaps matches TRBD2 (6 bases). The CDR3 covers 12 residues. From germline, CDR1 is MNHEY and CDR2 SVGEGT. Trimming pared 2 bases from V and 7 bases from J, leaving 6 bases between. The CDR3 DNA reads TGTGCCAGCAGTTACGCGGGAAATGAGCAGTTCTTC. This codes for CASSYAGNEQFF.

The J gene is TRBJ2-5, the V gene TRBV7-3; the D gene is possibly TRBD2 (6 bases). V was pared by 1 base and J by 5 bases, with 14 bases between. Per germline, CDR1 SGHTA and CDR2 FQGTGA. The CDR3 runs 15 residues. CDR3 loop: CASSLRAREWETQYF. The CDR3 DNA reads TGTGCCAGCAGCTTAAGGGCCCGGGAGTGGGAGACCCAGTACTTC.

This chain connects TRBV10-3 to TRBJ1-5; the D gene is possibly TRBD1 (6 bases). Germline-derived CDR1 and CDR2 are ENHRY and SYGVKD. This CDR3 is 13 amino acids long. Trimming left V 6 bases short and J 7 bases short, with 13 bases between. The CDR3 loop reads CAISFRGGQPQHF. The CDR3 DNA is TGTGCCATCAGCTTCCGGGGGGGCCAGCCCCAGCATTTT.

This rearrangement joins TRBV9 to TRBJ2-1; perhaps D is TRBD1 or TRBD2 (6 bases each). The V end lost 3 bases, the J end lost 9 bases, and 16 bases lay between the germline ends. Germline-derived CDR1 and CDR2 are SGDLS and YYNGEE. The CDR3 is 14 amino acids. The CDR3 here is CASSGTGGESEQFF. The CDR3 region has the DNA TGTGCCAGCAGCGGTACCGGGGGCGAGAGTGAGCAGTTCTTC.

CDR3 protein: CASSQELSRLNEQFF. The DNA of the CDR3 is TGTGCCAGCAGCCAAGAACTTTCCCGGCTCAATGAGCAGTTCTTC. The V gene is TRBV3-1, the J gene TRBJ2-1; D remains ambiguous. The germline V gene has CDR1 LGHDT and CDR2 YNNKEL (reference sequence). Deletions cut 0 bases from V and 6 bases from J, with 12 bases between. This CDR3 comprises 15 residues.

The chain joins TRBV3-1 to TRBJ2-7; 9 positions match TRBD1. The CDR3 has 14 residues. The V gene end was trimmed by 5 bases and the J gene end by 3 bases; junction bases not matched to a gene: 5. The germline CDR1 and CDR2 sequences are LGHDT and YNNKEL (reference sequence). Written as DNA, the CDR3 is TGTGCCAGCAGCTCCCGGGACAGGGTCTACGAGCAGTACTTC. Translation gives CASSSRDRVYEQYF.

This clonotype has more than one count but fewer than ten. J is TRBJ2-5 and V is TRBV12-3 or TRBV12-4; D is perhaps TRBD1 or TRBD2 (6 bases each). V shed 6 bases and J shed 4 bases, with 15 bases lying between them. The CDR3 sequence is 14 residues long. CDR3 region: CASSLSGGGETQYF. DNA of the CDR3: TGTGCCAGCAGCTTATCCGGGGGCGGAGAGACCCAGTACTTC.

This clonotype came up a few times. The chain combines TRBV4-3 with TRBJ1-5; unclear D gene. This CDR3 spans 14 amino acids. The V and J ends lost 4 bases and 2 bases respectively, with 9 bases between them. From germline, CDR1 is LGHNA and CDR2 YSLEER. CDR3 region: CASSPMPGNQPQHF. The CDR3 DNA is TGCGCCAGCAGCCCCATGCCCGGCAATCAGCCCCAGCATTTT.

The CDR3 DNA is TGTGCCAGCAGTAGAACAGGGGCTGGAAACACCATATATTTT. This sequence encodes CASSRTGAGNTIYF. V is TRBV12-3 or TRBV12-4 and J is TRBJ1-3; 7 nucleotides agree with TRBD1. Trimming cost V 5 bases and J 2 bases; bases outside gene matches: 3. The CDR3 runs 14 residues.

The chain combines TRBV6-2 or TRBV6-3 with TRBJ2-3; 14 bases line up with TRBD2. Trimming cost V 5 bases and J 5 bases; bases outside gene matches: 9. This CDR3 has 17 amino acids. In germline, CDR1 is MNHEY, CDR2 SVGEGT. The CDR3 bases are TGTGCCAGCAGTCCTCACGGACTAGCGGGAGGCGGAGATACGCAGTATTTT. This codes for CASSPHGLAGGGDTQYF.

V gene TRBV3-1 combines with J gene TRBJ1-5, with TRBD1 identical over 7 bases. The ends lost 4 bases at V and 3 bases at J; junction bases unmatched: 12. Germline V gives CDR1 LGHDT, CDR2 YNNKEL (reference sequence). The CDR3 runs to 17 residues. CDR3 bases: TGTGCCAGCAGCCCAGACTGGACAGGCGGCCCCAATCAGCCCCAGCATTTT. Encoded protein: CASSPDWTGGPNQPQHF.

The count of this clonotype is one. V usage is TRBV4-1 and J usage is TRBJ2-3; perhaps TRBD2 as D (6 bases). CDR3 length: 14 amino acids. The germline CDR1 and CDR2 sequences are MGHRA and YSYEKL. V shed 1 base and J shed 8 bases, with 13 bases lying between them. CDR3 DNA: TGCGCCAGCAGCCAAGGACCGGGGGAAGGTACGCAGTATTTT. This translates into CASSQGPGEGTQYF.

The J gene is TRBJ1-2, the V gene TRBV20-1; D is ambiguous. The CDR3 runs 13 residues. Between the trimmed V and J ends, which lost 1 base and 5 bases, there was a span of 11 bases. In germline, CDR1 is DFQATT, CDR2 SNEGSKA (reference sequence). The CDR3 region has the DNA TGCAGTGCTAGAGCTGGTCCGTTATATGGCTACACCTTC. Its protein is CSARAGPLYGYTF.

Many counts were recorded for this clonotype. CDR3 in DNA: TGTGCCAGCAGCTTCCCAGGGTCCTACGAGCAGTACTTC. Encoded protein: CASSFPGSYEQYF. The chain combines TRBV5-5 with TRBJ2-7; tentatively, D is TRBD1 (5 bases). CDR3 length: 13 residues. The V end lost 2 bases, the J end lost 1 base, and 7 bases lay between the germline ends. CDR1 is SGHKS, CDR2 YYEKEE, per germline (reference sequence).

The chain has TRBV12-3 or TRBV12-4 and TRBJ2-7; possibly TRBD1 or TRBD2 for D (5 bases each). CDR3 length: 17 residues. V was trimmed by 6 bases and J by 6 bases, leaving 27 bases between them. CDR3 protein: CASSYLGGGVFTAEQYF. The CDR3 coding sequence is TGTGCCAGCAGCTATTTAGGTGGGGGAGTGTTTACGGCCGAGCAGTACTTC.

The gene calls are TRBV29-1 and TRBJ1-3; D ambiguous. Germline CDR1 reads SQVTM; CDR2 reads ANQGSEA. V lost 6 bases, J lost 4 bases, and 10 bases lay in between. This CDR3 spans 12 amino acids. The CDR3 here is CSVLIVGNTIYF. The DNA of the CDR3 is TGCAGCGTCTTAATTGTAGGAAACACCATATATTTT.

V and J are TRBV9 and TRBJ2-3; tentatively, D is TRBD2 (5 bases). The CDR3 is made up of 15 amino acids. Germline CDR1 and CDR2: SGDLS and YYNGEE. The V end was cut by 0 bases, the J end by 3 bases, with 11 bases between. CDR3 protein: CASSVGGRGTDTQYF. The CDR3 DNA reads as TGTGCCAGCAGCGTAGGTGGGAGAGGTACAGATACGCAGTATTTT.

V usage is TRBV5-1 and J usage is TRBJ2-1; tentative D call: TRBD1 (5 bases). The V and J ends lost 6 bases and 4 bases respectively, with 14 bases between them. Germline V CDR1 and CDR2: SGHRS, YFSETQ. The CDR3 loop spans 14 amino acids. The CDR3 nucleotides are TGCGCCAGCATTTCAGGGTCCCCTTACAATGAGCAGTTCTTC. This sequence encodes CASISGSPYNEQFF.

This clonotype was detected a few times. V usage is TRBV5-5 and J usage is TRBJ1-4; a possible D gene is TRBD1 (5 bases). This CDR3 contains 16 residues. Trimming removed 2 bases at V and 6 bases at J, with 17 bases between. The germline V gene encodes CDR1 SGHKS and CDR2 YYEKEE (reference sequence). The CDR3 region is CASSFVFGAIDEKLFF. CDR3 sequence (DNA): TGTGCCAGCAGCTTCGTCTTCGGGGCGATTGATGAAAAACTGTTTTTT.

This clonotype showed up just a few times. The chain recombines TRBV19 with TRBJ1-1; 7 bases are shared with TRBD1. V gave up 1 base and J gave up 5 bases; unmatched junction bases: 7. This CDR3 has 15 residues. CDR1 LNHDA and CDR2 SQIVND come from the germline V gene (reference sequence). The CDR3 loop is CASSIAPGGGTEAFF. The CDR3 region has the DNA TGTGCCAGTAGTATAGCCCCAGGGGGAGGGACTGAAGCTTTCTTT.

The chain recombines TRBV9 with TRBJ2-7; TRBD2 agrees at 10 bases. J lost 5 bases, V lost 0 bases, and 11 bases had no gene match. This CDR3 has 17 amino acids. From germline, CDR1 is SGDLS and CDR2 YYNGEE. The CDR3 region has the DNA TGTGCCAGCAGCGTAGCTCCCAGCGGGAGGGACAGAGACGAGCAGTACTTC. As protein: CASSVAPSGRDRDEQYF.

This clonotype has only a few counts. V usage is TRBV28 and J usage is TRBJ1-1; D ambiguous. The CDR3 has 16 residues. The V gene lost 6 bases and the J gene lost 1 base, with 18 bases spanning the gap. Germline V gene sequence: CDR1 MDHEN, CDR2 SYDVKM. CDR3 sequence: CASSIPDGGENTEAFF. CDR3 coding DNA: TGTGCCAGCAGCATTCCGGACGGTGGAGAGAACACTGAAGCTTTCTTT.

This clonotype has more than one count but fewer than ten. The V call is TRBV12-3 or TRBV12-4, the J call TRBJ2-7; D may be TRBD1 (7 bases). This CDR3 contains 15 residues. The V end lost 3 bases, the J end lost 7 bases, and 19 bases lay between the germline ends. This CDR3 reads CASSLSGRGAREQYF. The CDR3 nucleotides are TGTGCCAGCAGTTTGAGTGGCAGGGGGGCGCGGGAGCAGTACTTC.